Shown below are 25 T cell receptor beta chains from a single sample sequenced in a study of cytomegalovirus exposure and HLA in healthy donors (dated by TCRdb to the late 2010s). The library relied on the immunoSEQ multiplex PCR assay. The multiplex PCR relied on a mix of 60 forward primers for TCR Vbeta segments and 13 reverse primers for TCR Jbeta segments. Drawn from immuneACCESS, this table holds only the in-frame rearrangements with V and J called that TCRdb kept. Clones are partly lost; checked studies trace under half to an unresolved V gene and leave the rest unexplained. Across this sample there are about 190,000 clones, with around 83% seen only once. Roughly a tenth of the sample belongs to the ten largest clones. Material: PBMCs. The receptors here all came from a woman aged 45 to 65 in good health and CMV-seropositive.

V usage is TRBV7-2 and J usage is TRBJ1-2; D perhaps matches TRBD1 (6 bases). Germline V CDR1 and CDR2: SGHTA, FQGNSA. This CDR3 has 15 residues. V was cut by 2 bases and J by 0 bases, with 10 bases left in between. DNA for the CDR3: TGTGCCAGCAGCTTATCAGGGGCGACTAACTATGGCTACACCTTC. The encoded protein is CASSLSGATNYGYTF.

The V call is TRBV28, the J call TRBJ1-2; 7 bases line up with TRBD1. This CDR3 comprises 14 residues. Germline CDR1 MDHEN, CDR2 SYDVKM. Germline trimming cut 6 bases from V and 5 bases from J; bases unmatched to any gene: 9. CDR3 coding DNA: TGTGCCAGCAGCACAACCGGGACAGCATATGGCTACACCTTC. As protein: CASSTTGTAYGYTF.

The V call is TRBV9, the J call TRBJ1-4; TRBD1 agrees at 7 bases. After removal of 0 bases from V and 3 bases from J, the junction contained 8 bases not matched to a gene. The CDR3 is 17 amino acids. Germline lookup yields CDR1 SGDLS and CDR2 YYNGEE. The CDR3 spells CASSVGGGTVANEKLFF. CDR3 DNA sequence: TGTGCCAGCAGCGTAGGAGGGGGGACAGTCGCTAATGAAAAACTGTTTTTT.

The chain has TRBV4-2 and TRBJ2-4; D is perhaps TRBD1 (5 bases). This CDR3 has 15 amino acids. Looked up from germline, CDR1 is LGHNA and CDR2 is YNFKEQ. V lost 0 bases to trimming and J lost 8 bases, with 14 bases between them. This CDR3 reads CASSQDGQGTDIQYF. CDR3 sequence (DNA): TGTGCCAGCAGCCAAGATGGGCAGGGCACGGACATTCAGTACTTC.

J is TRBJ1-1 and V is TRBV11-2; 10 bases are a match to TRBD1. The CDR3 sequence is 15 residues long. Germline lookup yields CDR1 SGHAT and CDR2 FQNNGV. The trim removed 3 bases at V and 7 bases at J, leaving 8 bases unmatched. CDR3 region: CASSLGRQGAFEAFF. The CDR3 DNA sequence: TGTGCCAGCAGCTTGGGCAGACAGGGGGCTTTTGAAGCTTTCTTT.

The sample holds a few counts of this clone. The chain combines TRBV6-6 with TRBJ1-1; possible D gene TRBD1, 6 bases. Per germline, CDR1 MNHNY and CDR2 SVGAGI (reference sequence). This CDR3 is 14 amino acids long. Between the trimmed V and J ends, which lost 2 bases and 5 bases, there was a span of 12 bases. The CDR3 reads CASSYARGETEAFF. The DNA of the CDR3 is TGTGCCAGCAGTTACGCCAGGGGTGAAACTGAAGCTTTCTTT.

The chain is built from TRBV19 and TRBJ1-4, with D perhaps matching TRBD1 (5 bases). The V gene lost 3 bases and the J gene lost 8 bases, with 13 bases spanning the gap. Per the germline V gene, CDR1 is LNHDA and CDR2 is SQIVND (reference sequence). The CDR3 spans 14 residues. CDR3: CASSITGVGEKLFF. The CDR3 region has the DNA TGTGCCAGTAGTATTACGGGGGTAGGAGAAAAACTGTTTTTT.

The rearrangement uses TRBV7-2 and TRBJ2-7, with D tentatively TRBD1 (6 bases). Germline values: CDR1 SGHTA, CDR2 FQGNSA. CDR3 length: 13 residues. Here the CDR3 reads CAVKDSFSYEQYF. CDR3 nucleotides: TGTGCAGTTAAGGACAGTTTCTCCTACGAGCAGTACTTC.

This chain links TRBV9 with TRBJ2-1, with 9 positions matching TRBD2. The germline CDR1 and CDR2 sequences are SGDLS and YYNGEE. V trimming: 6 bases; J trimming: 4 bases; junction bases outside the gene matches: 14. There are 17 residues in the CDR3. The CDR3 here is CASTRLAEITSYNEQFF. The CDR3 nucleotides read TGTGCCAGCACTCGACTAGCGGAGATAACATCGTACAATGAGCAGTTCTTC.

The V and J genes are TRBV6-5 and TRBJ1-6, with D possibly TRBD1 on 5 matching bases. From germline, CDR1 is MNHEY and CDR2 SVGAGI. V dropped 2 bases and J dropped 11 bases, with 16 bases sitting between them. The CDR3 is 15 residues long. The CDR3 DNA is TGTGCCAGCAGTTACGCCGAACAGGTTGGAACACCCCTCCACTTT. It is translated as CASSYAEQVGTPLHF.

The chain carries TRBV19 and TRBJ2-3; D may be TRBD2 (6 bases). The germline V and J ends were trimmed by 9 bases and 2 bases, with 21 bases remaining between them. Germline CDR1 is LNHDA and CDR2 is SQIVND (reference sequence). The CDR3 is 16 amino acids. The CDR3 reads CARSPLASAVTDTQYF. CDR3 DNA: TGTGCCAGAAGTCCCCTGGCTAGCGCGGTCACAGATACGCAGTATTTT.

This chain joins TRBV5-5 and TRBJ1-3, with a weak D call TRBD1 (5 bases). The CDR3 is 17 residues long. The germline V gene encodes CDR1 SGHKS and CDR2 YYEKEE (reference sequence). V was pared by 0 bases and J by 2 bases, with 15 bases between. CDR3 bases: TGTGCCAGCAGCTTGGCCATATGGGGGGTAACTGGAAACACCATATATTTT. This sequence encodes CASSLAIWGVTGNTIYF. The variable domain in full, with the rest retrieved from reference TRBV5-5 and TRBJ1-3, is DAGVTQSPTHLIKTRGQQVTLRCSPISGHKSVSWYQQVLGQGPQFIFQYYEKEERGRGNFPDRFSARQFPNYSSELNVNALLLGDSALYLCASSLAIWGVTGNTIYFGEGSWLTVV.

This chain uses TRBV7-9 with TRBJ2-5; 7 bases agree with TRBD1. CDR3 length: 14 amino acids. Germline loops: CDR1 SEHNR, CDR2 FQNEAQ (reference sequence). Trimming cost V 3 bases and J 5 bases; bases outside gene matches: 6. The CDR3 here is CASSLTGTKETQYF. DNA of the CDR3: TGTGCCAGCAGCTTGACAGGGACGAAGGAGACCCAGTACTTC. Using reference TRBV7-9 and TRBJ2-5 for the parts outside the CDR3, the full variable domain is DTGVSQNPRHKITKRGQNVTFRCDPISEHNRLYWYRQTLGQGPEFLTYFQNEAQLEKSRLLSDRFSAERPKGSFSTLEIQRTEQGDSAMYLCASSLTGTKETQYFGPGTRLLVL.

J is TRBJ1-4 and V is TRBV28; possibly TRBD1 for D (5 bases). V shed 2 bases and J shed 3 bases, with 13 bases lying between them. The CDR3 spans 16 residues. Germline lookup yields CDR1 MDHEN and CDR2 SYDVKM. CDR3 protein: CASSLRGGAANEKLFF. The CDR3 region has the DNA TGTGCCAGCAGTTTAAGGGGAGGGGCGGCTAATGAAAAACTGTTTTTT.

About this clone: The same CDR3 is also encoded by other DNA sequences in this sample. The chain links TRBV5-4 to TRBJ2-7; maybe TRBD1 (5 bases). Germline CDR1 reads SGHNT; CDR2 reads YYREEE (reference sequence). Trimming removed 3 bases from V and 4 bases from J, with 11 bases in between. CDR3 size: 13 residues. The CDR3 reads CASSSQGVYEQYF. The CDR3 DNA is TGTGCCAGCAGCTCCCAAGGGGTGTACGAGCAGTACTTC. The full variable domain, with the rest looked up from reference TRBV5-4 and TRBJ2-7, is ETGVTQSPTHLIKTRGQQVTLRCSSQSGHNTVSWYQQALGQGPQFIFQYYREEENGRGNFPPRFSGLQFPNYSSELNVNALELDDSALYLCASSSQGVYEQYFGPGTRLTVT.

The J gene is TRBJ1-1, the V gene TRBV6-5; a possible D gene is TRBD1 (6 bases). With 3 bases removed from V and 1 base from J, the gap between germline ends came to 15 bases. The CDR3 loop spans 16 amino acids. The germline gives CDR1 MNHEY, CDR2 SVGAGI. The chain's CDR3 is CASSYRRGSRNTEAFF. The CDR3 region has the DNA TGTGCCAGCAGTTATCGCAGGGGATCAAGGAACACTGAAGCTTTCTTT.

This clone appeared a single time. The CDR3 loop reads CASSSPSRGRQETQYF. The CDR3 DNA is TGCGCCAGCAGCTCCCCCTCCCGCGGGAGACAAGAGACCCAGTACTTC. This chain uses TRBV5-1 with TRBJ2-5; 7 bases agree with TRBD2. Germline lookup yields CDR1 SGHRS and CDR2 YFSETQ. V dropped 3 bases and J dropped 2; count of bases not matched to a gene: 10. CDR3 length: 16 amino acids.

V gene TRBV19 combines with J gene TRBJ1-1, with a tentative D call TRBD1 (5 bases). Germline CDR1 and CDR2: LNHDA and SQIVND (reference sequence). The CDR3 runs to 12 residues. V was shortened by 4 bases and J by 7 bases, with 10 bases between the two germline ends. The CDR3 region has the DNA TGTGCCAGTAGTAGCCGACAGAATGAAGCTTTCTTT. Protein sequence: CASSSRQNEAFF. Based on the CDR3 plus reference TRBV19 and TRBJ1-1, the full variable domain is DGGITQSPKYLFRKEGQNVTLSCEQNLNHDAMYWYRQDPGQGLRLIYYSQIVNDFQKGDIAEGYSVSREKKESFPLTVTSAQKNPTAFYLCASSSRQNEAFFGQGTRLTVV.

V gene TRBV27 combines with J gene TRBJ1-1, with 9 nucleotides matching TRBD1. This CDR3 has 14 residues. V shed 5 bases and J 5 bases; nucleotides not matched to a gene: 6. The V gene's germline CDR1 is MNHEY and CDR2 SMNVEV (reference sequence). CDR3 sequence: CASSLGQGWTEAFF. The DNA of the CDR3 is TGTGCCAGCAGTCTAGGACAGGGGTGGACTGAAGCTTTCTTT.

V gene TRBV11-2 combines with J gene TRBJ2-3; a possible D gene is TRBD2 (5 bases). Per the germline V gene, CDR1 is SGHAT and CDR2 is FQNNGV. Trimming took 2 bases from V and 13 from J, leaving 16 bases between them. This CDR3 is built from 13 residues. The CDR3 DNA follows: TGTGCCAGCAGCTTATTCTCGGGGTCGGTGAAGTATTTT. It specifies CASSLFSGSVKYF.

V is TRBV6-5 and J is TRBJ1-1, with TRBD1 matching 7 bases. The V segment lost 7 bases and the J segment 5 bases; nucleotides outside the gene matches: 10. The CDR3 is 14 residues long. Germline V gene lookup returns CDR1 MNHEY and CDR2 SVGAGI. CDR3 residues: CASKNRGRWTEAFF. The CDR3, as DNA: TGTGCCAGCAAAAACAGGGGTCGCTGGACTGAAGCTTTCTTT.

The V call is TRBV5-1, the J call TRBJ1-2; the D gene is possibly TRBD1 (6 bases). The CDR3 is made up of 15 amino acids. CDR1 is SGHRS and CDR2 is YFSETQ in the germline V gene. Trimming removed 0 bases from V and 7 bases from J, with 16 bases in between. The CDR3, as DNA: TGCGCCAGCAGCTTGGCCGGGGGCCCGGGAGGTGGCTACACCTTC. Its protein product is CASSLAGGPGGGYTF.

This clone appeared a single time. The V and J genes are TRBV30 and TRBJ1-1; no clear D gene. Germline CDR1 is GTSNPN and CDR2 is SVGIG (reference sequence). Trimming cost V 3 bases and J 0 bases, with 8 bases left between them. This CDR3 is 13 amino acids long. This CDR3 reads CAWRRGMNTEAFF. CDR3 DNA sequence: TGTGCCTGGAGGCGGGGAATGAACACTGAAGCTTTCTTT. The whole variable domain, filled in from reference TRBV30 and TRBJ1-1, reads SQTIHQWPATLVQPVGSPLSLECTVEGTSNPNLYWYRQAAGRGLQLLFYSVGIGQISSEVPQNLSASRPQDRQFILSSKKLLLSDSGFYLCAWRRGMNTEAFFGQGTRLTVV.

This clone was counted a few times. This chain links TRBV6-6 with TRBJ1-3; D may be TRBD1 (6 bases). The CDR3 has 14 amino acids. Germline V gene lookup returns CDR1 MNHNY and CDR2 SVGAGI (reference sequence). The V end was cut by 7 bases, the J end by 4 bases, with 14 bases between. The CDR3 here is CASTRGGAGNTIYF. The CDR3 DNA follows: TGTGCCAGCACCCGAGGGGGGGCCGGAAACACCATATATTTT.

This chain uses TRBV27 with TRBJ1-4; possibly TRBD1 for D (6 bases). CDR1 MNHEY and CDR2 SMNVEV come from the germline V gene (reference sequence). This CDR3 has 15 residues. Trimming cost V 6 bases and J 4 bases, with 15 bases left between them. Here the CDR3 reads CASRGRGAGNEKLFF. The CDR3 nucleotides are TGTGCCAGCAGAGGTCGGGGGGCAGGTAATGAAAAACTGTTTTTT.